These T cell receptor beta chains were read from a single sample in a study of T and B cells in COVID-19 patients. TCRdb used MiXCR to reprocess the multiplex PCR reads, holding one entry per CDR3 protein. The sample holds 2,000 to 2,500 distinct CDR3 sequences; roughly a quarter are singletons and the top ten take 35% to 45%. The sequencing input was blood. The receptors were gathered from a human donor with active COVID-19. The CDR3 runs from the conserved cysteine through the conserved F or W. The order of the fields is D gene, V gene, J gene, clone size, CDR3 DNA, CDR3 protein. A D gene is named only where the DNA matches it firmly. The listing skips clone size in some rows; elsewhere it reads once, few, many or a size class.

>TRBD2|TRBV20-1|TRBJ2-3|.
TGCAGTGCTAGACGGGCTAGCGGGGGGGCGACAGATACGCAGTATTTT
CSARRASGGATDTQYF
>TRBD2|TRBV6-6|TRBJ2-7|medium-sized
TGTGCCAGCACCACCGGGACTAGCGTGTACTTC
CASTTGTSVYF
>.|TRBV28|TRBJ2-3|few
TGTGCCAGCAATCCCGAGGGAGATACGCAGTATTTT
CASNPEGDTQYF
>.|TRBV30|TRBJ2-2|medium-sized
TGTGCCTGGAAGGGGGGGGCCCCCGGGGAGCTGTTTTTT
CAWKGGAPGELFF
>.|TRBV18|TRBJ2-1|medium-sized
TGTGCCAGCTCACCGCCCCTACTGGAGCAGTTCTTC
CASSPPLLEQFF
>TRBD1|TRBV29-1|TRBJ1-1|.
TGCAGCGCGAGGCCCGGGACAGGGGGCAGCTATGGGGAAGCTTTCTTT
CSARPGTGGSYGEAFF
>TRBD2|TRBV6-1|TRBJ2-2|medium-sized
TGTGCCAGCAGAAGTGTGGCGGGAGGGGGGTACACCGGGGAGCTGTTTTTT
CASRSVAGGGYTGELFF
>.|TRBV6-5|TRBJ2-5|.
TGTGCCAGCAGCCCAAGCATCGCGGGGGCAGAGACCCAGTACTTC
CASSPSIAGAETQYF
>.|TRBV13|TRBJ2-2|medium-sized
TGTGCCAGCAGCTTCGGAGCGAACACCGGGGAGCTGTTTTTT
CASSFGANTGELFF
>TRBD2|TRBV13|TRBJ2-3|medium-sized
TGTGCCAGCAGCTACCGTGGGAGGGCAGATACGCAGTATTTT
CASSYRGRADTQYF
>.|TRBV18|TRBJ1-4|medium-sized
TGTGCCAGCTCACTTAGATTTACCACGGGACGATCTACGGGGGCAACTAATGAAAAACTGTTTTTT
CASSLRFTTGRSTGATNEKLFF
>.|TRBV12-3/TRBV12-4|TRBJ2-7|medium-sized
TGTGCCAGCAGTTCAGGGACTGGGCAGTACTTC
CASSSGTGQYF
>TRBD2|TRBV5-5|TRBJ2-2|medium-sized
TGTGCCAGCAGCAACCGGCCGGGGACTAGCGGGGCCGGGGAGCTGTTTTTT
CASSNRPGTSGAGELFF
>.|TRBV18|TRBJ2-5|medium-sized
TGTGCCAGCTCACCACGGGATCAAGAGACCCAGTACTTC
CASSPRDQETQYF
>.|TRBV20-1|TRBJ2-1|.
TGCAGTGCTAGTTTCCGGGACCGCAGCTCCTACAATGAGCAGTTCTTC
CSASFRDRSSYNEQFF
>TRBD1|TRBV4-2|TRBJ2-3|.
TGTGCCAGCAGCCAGACAGGGGCCGGAGGCACAGATACGCAGTATTTT
CASSQTGAGGTDTQYF
>TRBD2|TRBV7-2|TRBJ2-3|few
TGTGCCAGCAGCCCTACTATAGCGGGAGGGGAAGATACGCAGTATTTT
CASSPTIAGGEDTQYF
>.|TRBV19|TRBJ1-2|medium-sized
TGTGCCAGTAGTCCCGGACATCTCTATGGCTACACCTTC
CASSPGHLYGYTF
>.|TRBV18|TRBJ1-1|medium-sized
TGTGCCAGCTCACCATCCGGGGACACTGAAGCTTTCTTT
CASSPSGDTEAFF
>TRBD1|TRBV5-5|TRBJ1-4|medium-sized
TGTGCCAGCAGCACCCGGGACAGGGGAGGAGAAAAACTGTTTTTT
CASSTRDRGGEKLFF
>TRBD2|TRBV11-1|TRBJ2-1|.
TGTGCCAGCAGCTTACTAGCGGGAGGAAGAGAGCAGTTCTTC
CASSLLAGGREQFF
>.|TRBV12-3/TRBV12-4|TRBJ1-2|medium-sized
TGTGCCAGCAGTCTACAGGGAGTCCCCGGCTACACCTTC
CASSLQGVPGYTF
>.|TRBV5-6|TRBJ1-5|.
TGCGCCAGCAGCCCCGGGGGGGCCAATCAGCCCCAGCATTTT
CASSPGGANQPQHF
>TRBD1|TRBV19|TRBJ2-7|.
TGTGCCAGTAGTACCGGGACAGGGGAGCAGTACTTC
CASSTGTGEQYF
>.|TRBV28|TRBJ1-2|.
TGTGCCAGCAGTAACTATGGAGCCTTCTATGGCTACACCTTC
CASSNYGAFYGYTF
>.|TRBV12-3/TRBV12-4|TRBJ1-5|.
TGTGCCAGCAGTTTAGGGCAGGGGCGCAATCAGCCCCAGCATTTT
CASSLGQGRNQPQHF
>.|TRBV6-5|TRBJ2-7|medium-sized
TGTGCCAGCAGTTACGAAGGCGTTGGAGGCGAGCAGTACTTC
CASSYEGVGGEQYF
>.|TRBV6-1|TRBJ1-1|few
TGTGCCAGCCACTGGGGACTTTCATCTGAAGCTTTCTTT
CASHWGLSSEAFF
>.|TRBV28|TRBJ1-2|few
TGTGCCAGCAGTAGATCCCAGGGGACCTATGGCTACACCTTC
CASSRSQGTYGYTF
>.|TRBV5-4|TRBJ1-2|once
TGTGCCAGCAGCCGCGGGACACGGGCGACTAACTATGGCTACACCTTC
CASSRGTRATNYGYTF
>.|TRBV7-9|TRBJ2-5|few
TGTGCCAGCAGCCCCCGGACAGTGGGCACTTGGGCCCAGTACTTC
CASSPRTVGTWAQYF
>.|TRBV19|TRBJ2-2|large
TGTGCCAGTAATTTTGGGGTTGGCGCCGGGGAGCTGTTTTTT
CASNFGVGAGELFF
>.|TRBV14|TRBJ2-3|.
TGTGCCAGCAGCCTCCGGGAAAAAACACGAACAGGGACCCGAAGGGATACGCAGTATTTT
CASSLREKTRTGTRRDTQYF
>TRBD2|TRBV29-1|TRBJ2-3|.
TGCAGCGTTGATTTGTTTACTAGCGGGATCCCAGATACGCAGTATTTT
CSVDLFTSGIPDTQYF
>TRBD1|TRBV5-4|TRBJ2-7|medium-sized
TGTGCCAGCAGCTTCGGACAGGGGGAGGCCGAGCAGTACTTC
CASSFGQGEAEQYF
>.|TRBV11-1|TRBJ2-7|large
TGTGCCAGCAGCTCAAGGGGGGGAGGCTCCTACGAGCAGTACTTC
CASSSRGGGSYEQYF
>.|TRBV5-1|TRBJ2-7|few
TGCGCCAGCAGCTTGGCCCAGGGTAGCCACGAGCAGTACTTC
CASSLAQGSHEQYF
>.|TRBV19|TRBJ1-5|large
TGTGCCAGTAGCAACTACGGGACAATTAGCAATCAGCCCCAGCATTTT
CASSNYGTISNQPQHF
>.|TRBV27|TRBJ2-7|medium-sized
TGTGCCAGCAGTAGGGAGCAGTACTTC
CASSREQYF
>TRBD2|TRBV7-9|TRBJ2-1|.
TGTGCCAGCAGCTTAGTCCCGGCGGGAGCGACGTACAATGAGCAGTTCTTC
CASSLVPAGATYNEQFF
>TRBD1|TRBV15|TRBJ1-5|medium-sized
TGTGCCACCAGCCGACGACAGGGGGTCGGAAATCAGCCCCAGCATTTT
CATSRRQGVGNQPQHF
>.|TRBV7-9|TRBJ1-1|.
TGTGCCAGCAGTTTAGCTGAAGCTGGGGGGGGGACTGAAGCTTTCTTT
CASSLAEAGGGTEAFF
>.|TRBV7-6|TRBJ2-3|.
TGTGCCAGCAGCCTGGGGGTCACAGATACGCAGTATTTT
CASSLGVTDTQYF
>TRBD1|TRBV14|TRBJ2-1|medium-sized
TGTGCCAGCAGCCGTGACAGGGTGAGCGATGAGCAGTTCTTC
CASSRDRVSDEQFF
>.|TRBV7-9|TRBJ2-7|few
TGTGCCAGCAGCTTAGGGACAGCCTACGAGCAGTACTTC
CASSLGTAYEQYF
>.|TRBV18|TRBJ1-1|medium-sized
TGTGCCAGCTCAGCTACAGAGAACACTGAAGCTTTCTTT
CASSATENTEAFF
>.|TRBV6-2/TRBV6-3|TRBJ2-5|few
TGTGCCAGCAGTTTCACAGCGTCGCCCAGTATCGAGACCCAGTACTTC
CASSFTASPSIETQYF
>.|TRBV6-5|TRBJ2-7|medium-sized
TGTGCCAGCAGTTACCCGAGCGGAGGGTACTACGAGCAGTACTTC
CASSYPSGGYYEQYF
>.|TRBV6-5|TRBJ1-6|medium-sized
TGTGCCAGCACCGAAGAGAGATATAATTCACCCCTCCACTTT
CASTEERYNSPLHF
>TRBD2|TRBV29-1|TRBJ2-1|.
TGCAGCGTTGACGGACTAGCGGGAGAGCAGTTCTTC
CSVDGLAGEQFF
>.|TRBV5-4|TRBJ2-7|medium-sized
TGTGCCAGCAGCTTATTGCCCGCGAACCCTCCCGGAGCCTACGAGCAGTACTTC
CASSLLPANPPGAYEQYF
>.|TRBV5-1|TRBJ2-5|few
TGCGCCAGCAGCTTCATGGAGACCCAGTACTTC
CASSFMETQYF
>.|TRBV6-2/TRBV6-3|TRBJ1-2|.
TGTGCCAGCAGTATCACCCGGGCAACCCACTATGGCTACACCTTC
CASSITRATHYGYTF
>.|TRBV4-2|TRBJ2-3|.
TGTGCCAGCTTAGGAAGAGGGGATAAGGGCACAGATACGCAGTATTTT
CASLGRGDKGTDTQYF